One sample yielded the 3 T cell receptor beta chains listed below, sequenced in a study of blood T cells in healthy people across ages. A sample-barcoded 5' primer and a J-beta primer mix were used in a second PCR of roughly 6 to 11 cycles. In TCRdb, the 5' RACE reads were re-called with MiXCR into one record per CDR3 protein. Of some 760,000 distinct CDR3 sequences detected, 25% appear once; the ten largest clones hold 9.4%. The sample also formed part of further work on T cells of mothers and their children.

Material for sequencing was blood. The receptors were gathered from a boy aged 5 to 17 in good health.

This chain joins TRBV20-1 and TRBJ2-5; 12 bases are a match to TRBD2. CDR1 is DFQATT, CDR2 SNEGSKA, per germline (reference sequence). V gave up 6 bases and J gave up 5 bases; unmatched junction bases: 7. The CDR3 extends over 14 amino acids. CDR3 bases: TGCAGTGCCTCACTAGCGGGAGGAGATGAGACCCAGTACTTC. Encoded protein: CSASLAGGDETQYF.

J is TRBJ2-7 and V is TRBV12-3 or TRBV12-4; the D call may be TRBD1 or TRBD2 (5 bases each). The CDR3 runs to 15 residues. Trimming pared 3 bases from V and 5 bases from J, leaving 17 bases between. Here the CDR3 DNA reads TGTGCCAGCAGTTTGGGCGAGGGGAAGTGGGACGAGCAGTACTTC. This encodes CASSLGEGKWDEQYF.

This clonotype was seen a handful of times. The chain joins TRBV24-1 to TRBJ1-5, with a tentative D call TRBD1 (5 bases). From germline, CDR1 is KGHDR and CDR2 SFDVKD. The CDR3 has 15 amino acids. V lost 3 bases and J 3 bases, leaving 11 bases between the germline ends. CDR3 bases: TGTGCCACCAGTGATACGGGGACCCTCAATCAGCCCCAGCATTTT. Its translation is CATSDTGTLNQPQHF.